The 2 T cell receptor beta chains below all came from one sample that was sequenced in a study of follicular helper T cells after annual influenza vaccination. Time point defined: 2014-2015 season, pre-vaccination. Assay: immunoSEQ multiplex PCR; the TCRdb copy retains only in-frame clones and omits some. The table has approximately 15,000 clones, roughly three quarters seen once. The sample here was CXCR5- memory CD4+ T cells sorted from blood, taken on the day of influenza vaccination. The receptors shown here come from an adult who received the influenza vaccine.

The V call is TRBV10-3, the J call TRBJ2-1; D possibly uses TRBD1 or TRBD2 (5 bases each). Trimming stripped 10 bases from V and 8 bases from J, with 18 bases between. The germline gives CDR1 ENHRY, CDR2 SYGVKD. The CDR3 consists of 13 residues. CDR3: CANRDPEGYEQFF. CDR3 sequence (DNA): TGTGCCAACCGGGACCCCGAAGGATATGAGCAGTTCTTC.

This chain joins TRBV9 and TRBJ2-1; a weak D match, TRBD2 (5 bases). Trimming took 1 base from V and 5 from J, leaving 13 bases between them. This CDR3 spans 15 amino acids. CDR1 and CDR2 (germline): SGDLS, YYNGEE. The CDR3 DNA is TGTGCCAGCAGCGTAAAGGACTGGATCCACAATGAGCAGTTCTTC. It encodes CASSVKDWIHNEQFF. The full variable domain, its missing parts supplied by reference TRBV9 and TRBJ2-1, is DSGVTQTPKHLITATGQRVTLRCSPRSGDLSVYWYQQSLDQGLQFLIQYYNGEERAKGNILERFSAQQFPDLHSELNLSSLELGDSALYFCASSVKDWIHNEQFFGPGTRLTVL.